This T cell receptor (beta chain) was recovered during a study of cytomegalovirus exposure and HLA in healthy donors. Whole-study results and caveats: As was reported, the HLA-A and HLA-B alleles of most subjects were accurately predicted from TCR beta sequences. A link between a missense DCLRE1C variant and TCR beta V- and J-gene trimming emerged from a later analysis. Follow-up analysis seemed to connect common viral pathogens with several of the most significant clusters identified.

As for this clone: Its antigen is unknown.

With 60 Vbeta and 13 Jbeta primers, the PCR was carried out. Profiled with immunoSEQ multiplex PCR; TCRdb holds only in-frame clones, not every one. The sample carries some 85,000 clones, more than 70% recorded once. Between the trimmed V and J ends, which lost 3 bases and 2 bases, there was a span of 12 bases. Germline V gene data show CDR1 as SGDLS and CDR2 as YYNGEE. This CDR3 contains 14 residues. Sample: PBMCs. This chain connects TRBV9 to TRBJ2-7, with D maybe TRBD1 (6 bases). This sequence originates from a man in his forties or fifties in good health and CMV-seronegative. The CDR3 coding sequence is TGTGCCAGCAGCGGAGACAGGAAGCCCTACGAGCAGTACTTC. This codes for CASSGDRKPYEQYF.